The sequence of this T cell receptor (beta chain) was determined in a study of T-cell reconstitution after alpha-beta-depleted transplantation in children. Study-level results: Fresh T-cell production supplied most of the T-cell counts and diversity seen one year after transplant. As was reported, about two months after transplant, alpha-beta T cells came from several hundred expanded graft clones. The origin of high day-60 TCRbeta diversity in some patients lay in surviving recipient T cells and thymic progenitors.

This clonotype was observed many times. Its antigen is undetermined. Unique molecular identifiers were used to barcode this TCRbeta library. TCRdb passed the PCR reads through MiXCR, listing each CDR3 protein once. The sample gives 97,000 or so distinct CDR3 sequences, roughly 7.1% of which show up once; about a sixth is in the top ten. Trimming shortened V by 6 bases and J by 2 bases, and 12 bases separated the two germline ends. The length of the CDR3 is 14 residues. This clonotype was obtained from a boy aged 2 to 10 with acute lymphoblastic leukemia, due to receive a stem cell transplant. This rearrangement joins TRBV12-3 or TRBV12-4 to TRBJ2-3, with D maybe TRBD2 (6 bases). The starting material was PBMCs, obtained before TCRalphabeta/CD19-depleted stem cell transplant. The CDR3 DNA follows: TGTGCCAGCAGCTGGGACTTCAACACAGATACGCAGTATTTT. Amino acid sequence: CASSWDFNTDTQYF.